A single sample is the source of the 20 T cell receptor beta chains below, sequenced in a study of T cells in Graves' hyperthyroidism and ophthalmopathy. RNA transcripts provided the source from which TCR beta CDR3 regions were amplified. RT-PCR in the first round (using the HTBI primer set) targeted the TCR CDR3. From the multiplex PCR reads, TCRdb called clonotypes with MiXCR, one entry per CDR3 protein. The sample carries fewer than 750,000 distinct CDR3 sequences, about 15% recorded once. The source material was blood. These receptors were taken from a woman in her forties or fifties with Graves' ophthalmopathy.

At least ten counts were recorded for this clonotype. V and J are TRBV6-1 and TRBJ2-1; 10 nucleotides agree with TRBD2. This CDR3 contains 17 residues. Germline CDR1 is MNHNS and CDR2 is SASEGT. Trimming at V came to 1 base and at J to 7 bases, leaving 10 bases not matched to a gene. Written as DNA, the CDR3 is TGTGCCAGCAGTGAAGTCTTAGGACTAGCGGTAAAAAATGAGCAGTTCTTC. It translates to CASSEVLGLAVKNEQFF.

The CDR3 reads CASSKGGYRANTGELFF. CDR3 DNA sequence: TGTGCCAGCAGTAAGGGGGGGTACAGGGCGAACACCGGGGAGCTGTTTTTT. V is TRBV6-2 or TRBV6-3 and J is TRBJ2-2, with D tentatively TRBD2 (7 bases). Trimming took 5 bases from V and 0 from J, leaving 16 bases between them. CDR3 length: 17 amino acids. The germline V gene has CDR1 MNHEY and CDR2 SVGEGT.

This clonotype has just a few counts. The gene calls are TRBV7-9 and TRBJ1-2; D gene unclear. The CDR3 sequence is 11 residues long. V dropped 0 bases and J dropped 13 bases, with 9 bases sitting between them. Germline V CDR1 and CDR2: SEHNR, FQNEAQ (reference sequence). CDR3 nucleotides: TGTGCCAGCAGCTTAGCGGTCATCGTCACCTTC. It codes for CASSLAVIVTF.

The chain combines TRBV5-8 with TRBJ2-2, with D unresolved. The germline V gene has CDR1 SGHTS and CDR2 YDEGEE. Trimming cost V 2 bases and J 7 bases, with 9 bases left between them. The length of the CDR3 is 13 residues. The chain's CDR3 is CASSFSRLGELFF. CDR3 coding DNA: TGTGCCAGCAGCTTCTCTCGCCTCGGGGAGCTGTTTTTT.

This clonotype occurred many times. This chain links TRBV28 with TRBJ1-2, with D uncertain. The CDR3 loop spans 11 amino acids. With 5 bases removed from V and 2 bases from J, the gap between germline ends came to 3 bases. The germline gives CDR1 MDHEN, CDR2 SYDVKM. This chain's CDR3 is CASSENYGYTF. CDR3 in DNA: TGTGCCAGCAGTGAAAACTATGGCTACACCTTC.

The V and J genes are TRBV2 and TRBJ2-7, with 8 bases fitting TRBD2. The CDR3 is made up of 13 amino acids. CDR1 SNHLY and CDR2 FYNNEI come from the germline V gene. The V and J ends lost 7 bases and 4 bases, in that order; junction bases with no gene match: 6. CDR3 sequence (DNA): TGTGCCAGCATGCGAACTAGCGGTTACGAGCAGTACTTC. This codes for CASMRTSGYEQYF.

This clonotype was seen repeatedly, ten times or more. The chain carries TRBV15 and TRBJ2-1; no definite D call. The V gene's germline CDR1 is LNHNV and CDR2 YYDKDF (reference sequence). The CDR3 extends over 11 amino acids. V was pared by 3 bases and J by 6 bases, with 3 bases between. The CDR3 region is CATSRANEQFF. The CDR3 coding sequence is TGTGCCACCAGCAGGGCCAATGAGCAGTTCTTC.

There are many counts of this clonotype. This chain links TRBV15 with TRBJ2-1, with 11 bases that match TRBD2. J was trimmed by 2 bases and V by 5 bases; bases with no gene match: 8. The CDR3 runs 17 residues. Per germline, CDR1 LNHNV and CDR2 YYDKDF (reference sequence). The CDR3 DNA reads as TGTGCCACCAGCGTTCGACCGGGACTAGCGGCCTACAATGAGCAGTTCTTC. Encoded protein: CATSVRPGLAAYNEQFF.

This clonotype was seen at least ten times. V gene TRBV28 combines with J gene TRBJ2-7, with a tentative D call TRBD2 (6 bases). This CDR3 has 16 residues. V lost 11 bases and J 2 bases, leaving 25 bases between the germline ends. In germline, CDR1 is MDHEN, CDR2 SYDVKM. Here the CDR3 reads CAVAVLAQVLPYEQYF. In nucleotides, the CDR3 is TGTGCCGTAGCTGTGCTAGCGCAAGTCTTACCCTACGAGCAGTACTTC.

This clonotype was seen at least ten times. V usage is TRBV5-1 and J usage is TRBJ2-3, with 9 nucleotides matching TRBD2. This CDR3 has 17 residues. Germline V gives CDR1 SGHRS, CDR2 YFSETQ. After removal of 3 bases from V and 4 bases from J, the junction contained 12 bases not matched to a gene. CDR3 bases: TGCGCCAGCAGCTCGTTGGCGGGAGGGCACCTTGCAGATACGCAGTATTTT. Amino acid sequence: CASSSLAGGHLADTQYF.

Only a few counts were recorded for this clonotype. The J gene is TRBJ2-2, the V gene TRBV6-2 or TRBV6-3; weak D call: TRBD2 (6 bases). Trimming shortened V by 7 bases and J by 2 bases, and 11 bases separated the two germline ends. Germline loops: CDR1 MNHEY, CDR2 SVGEGT. This CDR3 contains 14 residues. The DNA of the CDR3 is TGTGCCAGCATGGGGACTGGAAACACCGGGGAGCTGTTTTTT. As protein: CASMGTGNTGELFF.

This clonotype was counted many times. This chain uses TRBV20-1 with TRBJ1-1; a possible D gene is TRBD1 (6 bases). The germline gives CDR1 DFQATT, CDR2 SNEGSKA (reference sequence). This CDR3 has 13 amino acids. The V and J ends lost 1 base and 6 bases respectively, with 12 bases between them. CDR3 in amino acids: CSARGDIRPEAFF. Here the CDR3 DNA reads TGCAGTGCTAGAGGGGACATTAGGCCTGAAGCTTTCTTT.

In this sample, this clonotype turned up a few times. This sequence joins TRBV9 and TRBJ2-7; no clear D gene. Trimming took 4 bases from V and 6 from J, leaving 17 bases between them. This CDR3 spans 14 amino acids. CDR1 SGDLS and CDR2 YYNGEE come from the germline V gene. CDR3 in amino acids: CASSPSPAALEQYF. CDR3 in DNA: TGTGCCAGCAGCCCCTCCCCGGCCGCCCTCGAGCAGTACTTC.

The gene calls are TRBV4-2 and TRBJ1-2, with D possibly matching TRBD1 (6 bases). The CDR3 is 18 amino acids. The V and J ends lost 1 base and 0 bases respectively, with 18 bases between them. Germline V CDR1 and CDR2: LGHNA, YNFKEQ. The CDR3 nucleotides are TGTGCCAGCAGCCAAGTTGGGCTTTCGGGGGCCGCTAACTATGGCTACACCTTC. It is translated as CASSQVGLSGAANYGYTF.

Ten or more counts support this clonotype. The J gene is TRBJ1-4, the V gene TRBV7-2; D remains ambiguous. V lost 0 bases, J lost 1 base, and 6 bases lay in between. Looked up from germline, CDR1 is SGHTA and CDR2 is FQGNSA. The CDR3 spans 15 residues. CDR3 sequence: CASSLAGRTNEKLFF. CDR3 coding DNA: TGTGCCAGCAGCTTAGCGGGAAGAACTAATGAAAAACTGTTTTTT.

The table lists this clonotype with many counts. The CDR3 is CASSFAGGLNTEAFF. DNA of the CDR3: TGTGCCAGCAGCTTTGCTGGAGGCCTGAACACTGAAGCTTTCTTT. The chain employs TRBV5-6 and TRBJ1-1, with D unresolved. Germline V gene data show CDR1 as SGHDT and CDR2 as YYEEEE. The CDR3 runs to 15 residues. V lost 2 bases to trimming and J lost 0 bases, with 11 bases between them. Variable domain in full (rest from reference TRBV5-6 and TRBJ1-1): DAGVTQSPTHLIKTRGQQVTLRCSPKSGHDTVSWYQQALGQGPQFIFQYYEEEERQRGNFPDRFSGHQFPNYSSELNVNALLLGDSALYLCASSFAGGLNTEAFFGQGTRLTVV.

This clonotype was counted many times. The CDR3 protein is CASSPTGGSGNTIYF. The CDR3 bases are TGTGCCAGCAGTCCAACAGGGGGCTCTGGAAACACCATATATTTT. J is TRBJ1-3 and V is TRBV28; 8 bases are a match to TRBD1. After removal of 5 bases from V and 0 bases from J, the junction contained 3 bases not matched to a gene. The germline V gene has CDR1 MDHEN and CDR2 SYDVKM. The CDR3 covers 15 residues.

The V gene is TRBV5-1, the J gene TRBJ1-6; TRBD1 aligns across 12 bases. CDR1 is SGHRS and CDR2 is YFSETQ in the germline V gene. With V trimmed by 3 bases and J by 8 bases, 12 bases remained unmatched. This CDR3 contains 18 residues. Here the CDR3 reads CASSSNPRGQGADSPLHF. CDR3 in DNA: TGCGCCAGCAGCTCGAACCCAAGGGGACAGGGGGCGGATTCACCCCTCCACTTT.

The DNA of the CDR3 is TGCAGTGCTAGAGATTTAGTGAAGTCTGCGGGAGAAAGGACCCAGTACTTC. Translated, it gives CSARDLVKSAGERTQYF. The V and J genes are TRBV20-1 and TRBJ2-5; 7 bases are a match to TRBD2. The germline V gene encodes CDR1 DFQATT and CDR2 SNEGSKA (reference sequence). Losses at the gene ends were 0 bases for V and 7 bases for J; bases not matched to a gene: 17. The CDR3 is 17 amino acids.

This clonotype was seen many times. J is TRBJ2-2 and V is TRBV27; TRBD2 matches 8 bases. V shed 0 bases and J 5 bases; nucleotides not matched to a gene: 8. This CDR3 is built from 17 residues. Germline V gene data show CDR1 as MNHEY and CDR2 as SMNVEV (reference sequence). The DNA of the CDR3 is TGTGCCAGCAGTTTATCTGTCGGGAGGGTCCTAACCGGGGAGCTGTTTTTT. It codes for CASSLSVGRVLTGELFF.